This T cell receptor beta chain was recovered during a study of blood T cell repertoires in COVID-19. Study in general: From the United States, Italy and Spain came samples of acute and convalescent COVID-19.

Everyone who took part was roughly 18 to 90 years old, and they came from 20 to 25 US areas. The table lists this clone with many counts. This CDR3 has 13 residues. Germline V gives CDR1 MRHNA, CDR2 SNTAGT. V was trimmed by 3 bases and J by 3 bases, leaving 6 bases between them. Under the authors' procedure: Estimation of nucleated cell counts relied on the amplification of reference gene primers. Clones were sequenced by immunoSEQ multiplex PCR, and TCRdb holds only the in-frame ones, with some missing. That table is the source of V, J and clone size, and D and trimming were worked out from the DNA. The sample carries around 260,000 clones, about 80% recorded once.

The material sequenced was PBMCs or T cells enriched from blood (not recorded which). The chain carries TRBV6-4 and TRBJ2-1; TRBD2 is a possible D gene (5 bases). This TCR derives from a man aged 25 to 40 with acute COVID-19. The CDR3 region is CASSEDFYNEQFF. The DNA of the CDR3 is TGTGCCAGCAGTGAGGACTTCTACAATGAGCAGTTCTTC.